This TCR beta chain was sequenced for a study of cytomegalovirus exposure and HLA in healthy donors. Broader study findings: Sequencing depth across donors, presence/absence analyses assumed, was roughly uniform. There were reportedly fewer N-insertions in an Asian-associated ancestry cluster than the approximately 600-donor mean, in a later analysis.

Healthy people donating bone marrow made up the donors. Sampled while nominally healthy, donors likely had unrecorded immune exposures. On this clone: As yet, its antigen is unknown.

A multiplex PCR was run with 60 Vbeta primers and 13 Jbeta primers. TCRdb's copy holds only in-frame clones and misses some; the assay was immunoSEQ multiplex PCR. The table lists approximately 170,000 clones, roughly 79% of them singletons. The CDR3 consists of 17 residues. Germline lookup yields CDR1 LNHDA and CDR2 SQIVND (reference sequence). The V end lost 5 bases, the J end lost 0 bases, and 17 bases lay between the germline ends. V gene TRBV19 combines with J gene TRBJ2-1, with a possible D match to TRBD1 (6 bases). Specimen: PBMCs. The TCR was taken from a woman aged 40-49 years in good health and CMV-seronegative. The CDR3 region has the DNA TGTGCCAGTAGTTTGTTGGGGGCGCTAGCCTCCTACAATGAGCAGTTCTTC. Amino acid sequence: CASSLLGALASYNEQFF.